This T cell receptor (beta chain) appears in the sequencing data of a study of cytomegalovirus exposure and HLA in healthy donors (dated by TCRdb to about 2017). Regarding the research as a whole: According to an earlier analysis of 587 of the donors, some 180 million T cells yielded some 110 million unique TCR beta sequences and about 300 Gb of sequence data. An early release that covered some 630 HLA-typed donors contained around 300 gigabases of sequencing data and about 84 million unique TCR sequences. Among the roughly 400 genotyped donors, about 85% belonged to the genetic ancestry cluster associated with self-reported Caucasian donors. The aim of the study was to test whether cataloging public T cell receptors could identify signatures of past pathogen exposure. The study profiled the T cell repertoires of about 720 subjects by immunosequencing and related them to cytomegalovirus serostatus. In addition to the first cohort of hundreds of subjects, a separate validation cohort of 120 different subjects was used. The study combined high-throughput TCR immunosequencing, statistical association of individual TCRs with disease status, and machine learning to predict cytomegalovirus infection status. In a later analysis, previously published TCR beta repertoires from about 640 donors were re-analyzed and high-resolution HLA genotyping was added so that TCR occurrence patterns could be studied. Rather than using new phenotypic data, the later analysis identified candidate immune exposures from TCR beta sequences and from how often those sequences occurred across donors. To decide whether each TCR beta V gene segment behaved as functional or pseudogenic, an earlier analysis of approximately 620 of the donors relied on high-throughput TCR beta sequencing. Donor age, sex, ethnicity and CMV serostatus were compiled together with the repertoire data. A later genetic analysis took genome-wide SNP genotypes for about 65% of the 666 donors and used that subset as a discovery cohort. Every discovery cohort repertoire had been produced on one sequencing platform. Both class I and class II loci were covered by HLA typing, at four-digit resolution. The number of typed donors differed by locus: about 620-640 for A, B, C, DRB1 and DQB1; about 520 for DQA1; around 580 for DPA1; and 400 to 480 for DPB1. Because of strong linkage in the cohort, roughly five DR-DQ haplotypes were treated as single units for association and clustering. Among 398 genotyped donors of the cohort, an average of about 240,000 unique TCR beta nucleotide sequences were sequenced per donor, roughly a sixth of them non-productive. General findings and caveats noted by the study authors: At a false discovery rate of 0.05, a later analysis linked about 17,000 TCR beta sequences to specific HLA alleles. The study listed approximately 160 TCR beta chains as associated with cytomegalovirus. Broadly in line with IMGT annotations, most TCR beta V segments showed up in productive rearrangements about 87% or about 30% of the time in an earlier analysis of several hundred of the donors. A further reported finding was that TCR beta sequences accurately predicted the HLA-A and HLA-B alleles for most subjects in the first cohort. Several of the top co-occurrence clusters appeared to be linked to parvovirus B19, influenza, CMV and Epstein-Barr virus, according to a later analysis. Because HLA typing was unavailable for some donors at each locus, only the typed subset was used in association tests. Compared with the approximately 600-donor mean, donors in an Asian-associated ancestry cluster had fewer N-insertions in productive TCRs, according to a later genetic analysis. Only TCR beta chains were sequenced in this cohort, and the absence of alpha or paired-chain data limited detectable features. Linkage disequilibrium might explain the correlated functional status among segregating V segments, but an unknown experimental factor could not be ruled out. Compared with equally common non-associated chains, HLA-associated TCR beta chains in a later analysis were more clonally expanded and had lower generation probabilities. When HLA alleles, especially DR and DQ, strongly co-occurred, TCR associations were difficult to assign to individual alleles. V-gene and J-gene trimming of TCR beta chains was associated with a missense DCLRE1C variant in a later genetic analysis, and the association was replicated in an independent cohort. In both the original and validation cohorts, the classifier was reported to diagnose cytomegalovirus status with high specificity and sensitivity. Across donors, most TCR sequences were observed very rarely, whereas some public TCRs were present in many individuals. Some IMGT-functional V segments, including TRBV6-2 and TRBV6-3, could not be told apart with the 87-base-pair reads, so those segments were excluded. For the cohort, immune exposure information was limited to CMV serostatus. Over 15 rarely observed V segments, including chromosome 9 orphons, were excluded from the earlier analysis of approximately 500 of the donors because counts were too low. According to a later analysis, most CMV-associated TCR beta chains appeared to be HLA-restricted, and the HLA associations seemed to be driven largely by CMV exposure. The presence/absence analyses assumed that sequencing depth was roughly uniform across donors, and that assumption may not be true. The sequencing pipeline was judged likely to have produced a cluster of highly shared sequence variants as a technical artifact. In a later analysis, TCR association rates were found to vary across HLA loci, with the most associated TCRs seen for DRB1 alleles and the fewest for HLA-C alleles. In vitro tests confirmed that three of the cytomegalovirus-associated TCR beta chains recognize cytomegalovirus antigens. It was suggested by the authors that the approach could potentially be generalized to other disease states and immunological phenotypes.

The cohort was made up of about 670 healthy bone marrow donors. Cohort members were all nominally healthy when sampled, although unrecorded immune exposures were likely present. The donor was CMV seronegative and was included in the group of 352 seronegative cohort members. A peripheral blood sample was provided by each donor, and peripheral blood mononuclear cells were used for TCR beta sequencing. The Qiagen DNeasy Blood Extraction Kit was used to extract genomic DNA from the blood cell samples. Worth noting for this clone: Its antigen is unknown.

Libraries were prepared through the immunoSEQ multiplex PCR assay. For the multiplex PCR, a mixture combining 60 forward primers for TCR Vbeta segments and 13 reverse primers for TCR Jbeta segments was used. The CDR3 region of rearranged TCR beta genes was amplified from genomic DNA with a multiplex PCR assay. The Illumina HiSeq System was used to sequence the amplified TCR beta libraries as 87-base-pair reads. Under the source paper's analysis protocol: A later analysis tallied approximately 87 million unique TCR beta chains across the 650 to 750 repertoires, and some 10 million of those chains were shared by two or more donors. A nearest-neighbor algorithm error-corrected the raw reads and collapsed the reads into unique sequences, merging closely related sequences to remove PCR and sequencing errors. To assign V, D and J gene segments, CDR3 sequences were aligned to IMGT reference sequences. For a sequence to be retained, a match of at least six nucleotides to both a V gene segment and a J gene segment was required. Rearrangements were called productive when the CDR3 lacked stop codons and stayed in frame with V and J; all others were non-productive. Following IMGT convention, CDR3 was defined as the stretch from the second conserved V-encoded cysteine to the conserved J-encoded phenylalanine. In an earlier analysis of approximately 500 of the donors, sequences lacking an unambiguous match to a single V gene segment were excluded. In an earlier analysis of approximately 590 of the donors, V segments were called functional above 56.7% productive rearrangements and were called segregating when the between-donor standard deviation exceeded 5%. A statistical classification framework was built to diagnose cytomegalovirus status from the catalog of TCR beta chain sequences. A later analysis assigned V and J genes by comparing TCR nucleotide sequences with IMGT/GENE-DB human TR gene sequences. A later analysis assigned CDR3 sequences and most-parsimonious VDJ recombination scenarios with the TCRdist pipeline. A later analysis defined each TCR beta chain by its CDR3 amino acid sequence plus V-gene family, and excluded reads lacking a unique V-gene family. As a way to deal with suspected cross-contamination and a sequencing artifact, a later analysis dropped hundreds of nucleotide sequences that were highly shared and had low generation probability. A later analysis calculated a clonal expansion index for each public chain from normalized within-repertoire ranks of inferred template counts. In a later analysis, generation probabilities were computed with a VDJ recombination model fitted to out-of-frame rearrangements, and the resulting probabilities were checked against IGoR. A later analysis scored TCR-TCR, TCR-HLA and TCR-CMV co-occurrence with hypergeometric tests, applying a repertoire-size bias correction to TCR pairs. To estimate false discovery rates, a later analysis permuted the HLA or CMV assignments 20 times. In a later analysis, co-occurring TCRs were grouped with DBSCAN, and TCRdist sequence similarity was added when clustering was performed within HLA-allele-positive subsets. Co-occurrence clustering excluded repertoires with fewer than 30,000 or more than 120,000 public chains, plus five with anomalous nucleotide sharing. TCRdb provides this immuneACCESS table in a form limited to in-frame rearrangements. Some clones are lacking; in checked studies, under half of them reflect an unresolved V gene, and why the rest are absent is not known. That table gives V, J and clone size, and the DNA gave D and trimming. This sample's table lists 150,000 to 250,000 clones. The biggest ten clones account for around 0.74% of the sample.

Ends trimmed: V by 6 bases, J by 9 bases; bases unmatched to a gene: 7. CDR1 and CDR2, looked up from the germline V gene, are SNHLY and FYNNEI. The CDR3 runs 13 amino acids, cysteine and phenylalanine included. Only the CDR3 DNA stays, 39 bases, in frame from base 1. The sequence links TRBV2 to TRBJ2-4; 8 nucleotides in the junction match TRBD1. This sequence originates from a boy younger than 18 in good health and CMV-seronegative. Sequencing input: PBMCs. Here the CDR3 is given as CASSPDRGGIQYF. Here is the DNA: TGTGCCAGCAGCCCCGACAGGGGTGGCATTCAGTACTTC.